One and the same sample provided the 32 T cell receptor beta chains below, sequenced in a study of T cell responses to AZD1222 COVID-19 vaccine. Repertoires were generated with immunoSEQ multiplex PCR, while TCRdb's copy carries only in-frame clones and drops some. Of around 120,000 clones detected, roughly 90% appear once; the ten largest clones hold roughly 1.1%. The sequences come from peripheral blood, collected on day 0 of AZD1222 vaccination. These TCRs come from an adult in good health.

The rearrangement uses TRBV27 and TRBJ1-2; D may be TRBD1 (5 bases). The germline V gene encodes CDR1 MNHEY and CDR2 SMNVEV (reference sequence). V was shortened by 7 bases and J by 0 bases, with 24 bases between the two germline ends. The CDR3 spans 18 residues. The CDR3 DNA reads TGTGCCAGCACCAGCCTTGCGGGGGTTCATAGCTCTAACTATGGCTACACCTTC. The encoded protein is CASTSLAGVHSSNYGYTF.

This chain joins TRBV27 and TRBJ2-7, with a tentative D call TRBD2 (5 bases). Trimming pared 5 bases from V and 2 bases from J, leaving 7 bases between. Germline CDR1 is MNHEY and CDR2 is SMNVEV (reference sequence). CDR3 length: 12 amino acids. In DNA, the CDR3 is TGTGCCAGCAGTCCCGGGACCTACGAGCAGTACTTC. Its translation: CASSPGTYEQYF.

The chain is built from TRBV18 and TRBJ1-5, with 9 positions matching TRBD1. Germline V lookup: CDR1 KGHSH, CDR2 LQKENI. This CDR3 contains 15 residues. The V and J ends lost 3 bases and 4 bases, in that order; junction bases with no gene match: 4. DNA of the CDR3: TGTGCCAGCTCACCTTACGGGACAGGGAATCAGCCCCAGCATTTT. Protein: CASSPYGTGNQPQHF.

The V gene is TRBV11-2, the J gene TRBJ2-1; 11 bases are a match to TRBD2. Germline CDR1 is SGHAT and CDR2 is FQNNGV. V gave up 4 bases and J gave up 7 bases; unmatched junction bases: 9. This CDR3 spans 16 amino acids. CDR3 DNA: TGTGCCAGCAGCTCTTTACTAGCGGGGGCCGGGAATGAGCAGTTCTTC. Amino acids: CASSSLLAGAGNEQFF.

The V call is TRBV14, the J call TRBJ2-7, with 8 bases matching TRBD2. Germline V gives CDR1 SGHDN, CDR2 FVKESK. The length of the CDR3 is 15 residues. The V and J ends lost 6 bases and 6 bases, in that order; junction bases with no gene match: 13. CDR3 nucleotide sequence: TGTGCCAGCAGTCAACTCGGGCTAGCGGGCAGCGAGCAGTACTTC. Translating it yields CASSQLGLAGSEQYF.

The chain couples TRBV14 to TRBJ2-7, with TRBD2 as a possible D gene (5 bases). V was shortened by 2 bases and J by 1 base, with 15 bases between the two germline ends. Germline CDR1 and CDR2: SGHDN and FVKESK. This CDR3 is built from 16 residues. In DNA form, the CDR3 reads TGTGCCAGCAGCCAATTGGGAGCGAGAAAATCCTACGAGCAGTACTTC. It is translated as CASSQLGARKSYEQYF.

This clone was picked up a small number of times. The CDR3 sequence: CASSPSSYEQYF. The CDR3 nucleotides read TGTGCCAGCTCACCGAGCTCCTACGAGCAGTACTTC. This chain uses TRBV18 with TRBJ2-7; D call uncertain. The CDR3 covers 12 residues. The V and J ends lost 3 bases and 0 bases respectively, with 3 bases between them. Germline V gives CDR1 KGHSH, CDR2 LQKENI.

The chain recombines TRBV28 with TRBJ2-5; D unclear. Trimming removed 10 bases at V and 2 bases at J, with 17 bases between. The CDR3 has 14 amino acids. From germline, CDR1 is MDHEN and CDR2 SYDVKM. The CDR3 DNA reads TGTGCCACCAACCCGGGCACGGTTCAAGAGACCCAGTACTTC. As protein: CATNPGTVQETQYF.

This chain joins TRBV5-4 and TRBJ2-7, with 8 bases aligning to TRBD2. The J segment lost 3 bases and the V segment lost 2 bases, leaving 4 bases of the junction unmatched. In germline, CDR1 is SGHNT, CDR2 YYREEE (reference sequence). The CDR3 spans 14 residues. The CDR3: CASSLAGAIYEQYF. CDR3 sequence (DNA): TGTGCCAGCAGCTTAGCGGGAGCCATCTACGAGCAGTACTTC.

The V gene is TRBV10-3, the J gene TRBJ1-3, with 11 nucleotides matching TRBD1. With 6 bases clipped from V and 9 bases from J, the junction kept 4 bases outside the gene matches. From germline, CDR1 is ENHRY and CDR2 SYGVKD. The CDR3 sequence is 13 residues long. The CDR3 sequence is CAIRDRGQGTIYF. The CDR3 DNA follows: TGTGCCATCAGGGACAGGGGGCAAGGCACCATATATTTT.

The chain carries TRBV9 and TRBJ2-1; unclear D gene. V was pared by 5 bases and J by 0 bases, with 6 bases between. Looked up from germline, CDR1 is SGDLS and CDR2 is YYNGEE. There are 13 residues in the CDR3. The CDR3 coding sequence is TGTGCCAGCAGTTTAGGCTCCTACAATGAGCAGTTCTTC. Encoded protein: CASSLGSYNEQFF.

This clone was detected once. The chain uses TRBV7-9 and TRBJ1-1; D call uncertain. The germline V gene has CDR1 SEHNR and CDR2 FQNEAQ (reference sequence). The ends were cut back, 5 bases at V and 1 base at J, with 11 bases in the middle. The CDR3 has 14 residues. This CDR3 reads CASSPRTGNTEAFF. The CDR3 DNA is TGTGCCAGCAGCCCGCGGACGGGGAACACTGAAGCTTTCTTT.

V gene TRBV30 combines with J gene TRBJ1-5, with D maybe TRBD1 (6 bases). Trimming pared 4 bases from V and 4 bases from J, leaving 11 bases between. The CDR3 has 13 amino acids. Germline V gene sequence: CDR1 GTSNPN, CDR2 SVGIG (reference sequence). The chain's CDR3 is CAWNREQNQPQHF. CDR3 in DNA: TGTGCCTGGAACAGGGAGCAGAATCAGCCCCAGCATTTT.

The chain uses TRBV24-1 and TRBJ2-1; 8 nucleotides match TRBD1. Trimming removed 1 base from V and 4 bases from J; junction bases left unmatched: 5. Germline V lookup: CDR1 KGHDR, CDR2 SFDVKD. This CDR3 has 16 residues. CDR3 sequence: CATSDFKDRVYNEQFF. For the CDR3, the DNA is TGTGCCACCAGTGATTTTAAGGACAGGGTTTACAATGAGCAGTTCTTC.

The J gene is TRBJ2-7, the V gene TRBV9; D may be TRBD2 (6 bases). Trimming left V 1 base short and J 2 bases short, with 13 bases between. Germline V gene sequence: CDR1 SGDLS, CDR2 YYNGEE. CDR3 length equals 15 residues. CDR3 nucleotide sequence: TGTGCCAGCAGCGTATCCGGGACTCGAACCTACGAGCAGTACTTC. Residues: CASSVSGTRTYEQYF. The full variable domain, its missing parts supplied by reference TRBV9 and TRBJ2-7, is DSGVTQTPKHLITATGQRVTLRCSPRSGDLSVYWYQQSLDQGLQFLIQYYNGEERAKGNILERFSAQQFPDLHSELNLSSLELGDSALYFCASSVSGTRTYEQYFGPGTRLTVT.

The chain carries TRBV4-3 and TRBJ1-1; tentatively, D is TRBD1 (5 bases). Between the trimmed V and J ends, which lost 0 bases and 1 base, there was a span of 12 bases. Germline V gives CDR1 LGHNA, CDR2 YSLEER. The CDR3 length is 16 residues. The CDR3 DNA reads as TGCGCCAGCAGCCAAGATCGGACCCAGGGGAACACTGAAGCTTTCTTT. Protein sequence: CASSQDRTQGNTEAFF.

This clone was picked up a small number of times. The chain employs TRBV20-1 and TRBJ2-7; 11 bases align to TRBD2. This CDR3 comprises 15 residues. Germline loops: CDR1 DFQATT, CDR2 SNEGSKA (reference sequence). The V and J ends lost 3 bases and 1 base, in that order; junction bases with no gene match: 5. The CDR3 spells CSASSGLAGSYEQYF. In nucleotides, the CDR3 is TGCAGTGCTAGTAGCGGACTAGCGGGTTCCTACGAGCAGTACTTC.

This clone occurred once. The chain joins TRBV5-1 to TRBJ1-2; D may be TRBD1 (5 bases). Trimming took 4 bases from V and 2 from J, leaving 18 bases between them. The germline V gene encodes CDR1 SGHRS and CDR2 YFSETQ. This CDR3 has 16 amino acids. The CDR3 region is CASSVGLRDSNYGYTF. The CDR3 DNA is TGCGCCAGCAGCGTGGGGCTGCGGGACTCGAACTATGGCTACACCTTC.

The V gene is TRBV7-9, the J gene TRBJ2-7, with 8 bases fitting TRBD2. Germline lookup yields CDR1 SEHNR and CDR2 FQNEAQ (reference sequence). The CDR3 runs to 15 residues. With V trimmed by 2 bases and J by 5 bases, 8 bases remained unmatched. CDR3 bases: TGTGCCAGCAGCTTAACCCGGGAGGGCCTCAACGAGCAGTACTTC. Encoded protein: CASSLTREGLNEQYF.

This sequence joins TRBV9 and TRBJ2-3; D perhaps matches TRBD2 (5 bases). Germline V CDR1 and CDR2: SGDLS, YYNGEE. The CDR3 length is 14 residues. Trimming took off 0 bases at V and 0 bases at J, with 5 bases between the two ends. The CDR3 protein is CASSVGTSTDTQYF. Here the CDR3 DNA reads TGTGCCAGCAGCGTAGGGACTAGCACAGATACGCAGTATTTT.

The chain employs TRBV19 and TRBJ1-2; 8 nucleotides agree with TRBD1. The CDR3 totals 14 residues. Germline loops: CDR1 LNHDA, CDR2 SQIVND (reference sequence). J gave up 3 bases and V 5 bases, and 5 bases lay outside the gene matches. The CDR3, as DNA: TGTGCCAGTAGTCCGGGACAGGACTACTATGGCTACACCTTC. Amino acids: CASSPGQDYYGYTF.

The rearrangement joins TRBV27 to TRBJ2-6; no clear D gene. V dropped 2 bases and J dropped 0 bases, with 11 bases sitting between them. Germline values: CDR1 MNHEY, CDR2 SMNVEV (reference sequence). The CDR3 has 17 amino acids. In DNA form, the CDR3 reads TGTGCCAGCAGTTTAGTGCCCGTCAGCTCTGGGGCCAACGTCCTGACTTTC. Amino acids: CASSLVPVSSGANVLTF.

The chain uses TRBV9 and TRBJ1-4; D is possibly TRBD1 (5 bases). From germline, CDR1 is SGDLS and CDR2 YYNGEE. CDR3 length equals 16 residues. The V gene lost 0 bases and the J gene lost 5 bases, with 14 bases spanning the gap. CDR3 coding DNA: TGTGCCAGCAGCGTAGACCATGGCAGGGCAAATGAAAAACTGTTTTTT. Protein: CASSVDHGRANEKLFF.

This rearrangement joins TRBV11-2 to TRBJ1-1; 8 nucleotides agree with TRBD1. CDR1 is SGHAT, CDR2 FQNNGV, per germline. The CDR3 loop spans 15 amino acids. Trimming cost V 5 bases and J 1 base; bases outside gene matches: 6. The CDR3 nucleotides are TGTGCCAGCAGCCCAAGGACAGGGAAGAACACTGAAGCTTTCTTT. This codes for CASSPRTGKNTEAFF.

A single count supports this clone. The chain recombines TRBV6-4 with TRBJ2-3, with D perhaps matching TRBD2 (5 bases). This CDR3 spans 14 amino acids. Trimming cost V 5 bases and J 0 bases, with 9 bases left between them. Per germline, CDR1 MRHNA and CDR2 SNTAGT. In nucleotides, the CDR3 is TGTGCCAGCAGTCCGGACTCCAGCACAGATACGCAGTATTTT. This gives the protein CASSPDSSTDTQYF.

V gene TRBV6-5 combines with J gene TRBJ1-6, with D unresolved. Between the trimmed V and J ends, which lost 6 bases and 10 bases, there was a span of 13 bases. Germline CDR1 reads MNHEY; CDR2 reads SVGAGI. The CDR3 runs 13 residues. CDR3 in DNA: TGTGCCAGCAGGGGTTCAGAGGGATCACCCCTCCACTTT. It is translated as CASRGSEGSPLHF.

The rearrangement joins TRBV5-1 to TRBJ2-7; TRBD2 might be the D (7 bases). Germline V gene sequence: CDR1 SGHRS, CDR2 YFSETQ. The CDR3 runs 18 residues. Trimming removed 2 bases at V and 2 bases at J, with 23 bases between. The CDR3 loop is CASSFPVPGGMRTYEQYF. The CDR3 DNA is TGCGCCAGCAGCTTCCCCGTCCCGGGGGGCATGCGGACCTACGAGCAGTACTTC.

The chain joins TRBV3-1 (or the pseudogene TRBV3-2) to TRBJ1-5; D is undetermined. Trimming took 2 bases from V and 7 from J, leaving 9 bases between them. The CDR3 consists of 13 residues. Germline V gene data show CDR1 as LGHDT and CDR2 as YNNKEL (reference sequence). The DNA for the CDR3 is TGTGCCAGCAGCCAATATAGTGACCAGCCCCAGCATTTT. It yields the protein CASSQYSDQPQHF.

The rearrangement uses TRBV4-3 and TRBJ1-6; D is unclear. Trimming took off 0 bases at V and 10 bases at J, with 10 bases between the two ends. Germline V gene data show CDR1 as LGHNA and CDR2 as YSLEER. This CDR3 is built from 14 residues. CDR3 sequence: CASSQEDRNSPLHF. The DNA of the CDR3 is TGCGCCAGCAGCCAAGAAGATCGAAACTCACCCCTCCACTTT.

The chain couples TRBV7-3 to TRBJ1-1, with unresolved D. In germline, CDR1 is SGHTA, CDR2 FQGTGA. The CDR3 extends over 13 amino acids. Trimming cost V 2 bases and J 2 bases, with 6 bases left between them. The CDR3 is CASSLRGNTEAFF. In DNA, the CDR3 is TGTGCCAGCAGCTTACGGGGAAACACTGAAGCTTTCTTT.

This sequence joins TRBV7-6 and TRBJ1-6; possibly TRBD1 for D (5 bases). The germline gives CDR1 SGHVS, CDR2 FNYEAQ. The CDR3 spans 14 residues. The V end was cut by 5 bases, the J end by 7 bases, with 12 bases between. CDR3 region: CASSLNGGNSPLHF. CDR3 coding DNA: TGTGCCAGCAGCCTAAATGGGGGAAATTCACCCCTCCACTTT.

The chain is built from TRBV30 and TRBJ1-2; 9 bases agree with TRBD1. Germline V CDR1 and CDR2: GTSNPN, SVGIG (reference sequence). The CDR3 runs to 13 residues. Trimming removed 5 bases from V and 3 bases from J; junction bases left unmatched: 4. CDR3 in amino acids: CAWSTGGDYGYTF. As DNA, the CDR3 is TGTGCCTGGTCGACAGGGGGGGACTATGGCTACACCTTC.